These 20 T cell receptor beta chains share one sample of origin, sequenced in a study of blood T cell repertoires in COVID-19. This table comes from immunoSEQ multiplex PCR, and its TCRdb copy is limited to in-frame clones, with some not included. Altogether roughly 300,000 clones are present, around 90% being singletons, with the ten largest covering about 6.8%. Sample: peripheral blood. These receptors were collected from a man between 18 and 29 years old who had recovered from COVID-19.

V usage is TRBV18 and J usage is TRBJ2-2; D gene uncertain. The germline V gene has CDR1 KGHSH and CDR2 LQKENI. The CDR3 loop spans 16 amino acids. The V end was cut by 0 bases, the J end by 0 bases, with 8 bases between. Written as DNA, the CDR3 is TGTGCCAGCTCACCACCGACTGCCGCGAACACCGGGGAGCTGTTTTTT. Translated: CASSPPTAANTGELFF.

V gene TRBV5-1 combines with J gene TRBJ2-1; D might be TRBD2 (6 bases). The V end was cut by 3 bases, the J end by 4 bases, with 11 bases between. The CDR3 is 14 amino acids. The germline gives CDR1 SGHRS, CDR2 YFSETQ. Here the CDR3 reads CASSSDGSYNEQFF. Written as DNA, the CDR3 is TGCGCCAGCAGCTCTGACGGGAGTTACAATGAGCAGTTCTTC.

The chain joins TRBV3-1 (or the pseudogene TRBV3-2) to TRBJ2-5, with 8 bases aligning to TRBD1. J lost 5 bases, V lost 3 bases, and 5 bases had no gene match. The V gene's germline CDR1 is LGHDT and CDR2 YNNKEL (reference sequence). The CDR3 covers 14 residues. The chain's CDR3 is CASSQDRVVETQYF. The CDR3 DNA reads TGTGCCAGCAGCCAGGACAGGGTTGTGGAGACCCAGTACTTC.

V is TRBV25-1 and J is TRBJ2-3; TRBD2 aligns across 12 bases. In germline, CDR1 is MGHDK, CDR2 SYGVNS. J lost 2 bases, V lost 4 bases, and 1 base had no gene match. This CDR3 has 15 residues. CDR3 sequence: CASSGTSGATDTQYF. DNA of the CDR3: TGTGCCAGCAGTGGGACTAGCGGGGCCACAGATACGCAGTATTTT.

The table lists this clone with a count of one. The CDR3 nucleotides read TGTGCCAGCAGCTTAGACCCCCAGGGTGTCCAGTACTTC. The encoded protein is CASSLDPQGVQYF. The chain combines TRBV11-3 with TRBJ2-5; weak D call: TRBD1 (5 bases). CDR1 and CDR2 (germline): SGHNT, YENEEA. Trimming took off 0 bases at V and 10 bases at J, with 12 bases between the two ends. The CDR3 is 13 residues long.

This clone was picked up one time. This chain uses TRBV4-2 with TRBJ2-5, with D unresolved. This CDR3 region has 14 residues. Looked up from germline, CDR1 is LGHNA and CDR2 is YNFKEQ. The V end lost 1 base, the J end lost 1 base, and 7 bases lay between the germline ends. CDR3 coding DNA: TGTGCCAGCAGCCAAGTATCGTCCCAAGAGACCCAGTACTTC. Translated: CASSQVSSQETQYF.

CDR3 loop: CASSLAEDTQYF. The CDR3 DNA sequence: TGTGCCAGCAGCTTAGCAGAGGATACGCAGTATTTT. V and J are TRBV7-9 and TRBJ2-3; D gene ambiguous. CDR1 and CDR2 (germline): SEHNR, FQNEAQ (reference sequence). This CDR3 contains 12 residues. V lost 0 bases, J lost 6 bases, and 4 bases lay in between.

The V and J genes are TRBV6-5 and TRBJ2-2; 10 bases match TRBD1. This CDR3 has 15 residues. V shed 3 bases and J 7 bases; nucleotides not matched to a gene: 5. The germline V gene has CDR1 MNHEY and CDR2 SVGAGI. The CDR3 DNA follows: TGTGCCAGCAGTTATGGGGACAGGGGAATCGGGGAGCTGTTTTTT. Protein product: CASSYGDRGIGELFF.

The chain links TRBV3-1 (or the pseudogene TRBV3-2) to TRBJ1-4; 9 bases are a match to TRBD1. Germline CDR1 LGHDT, CDR2 YNNKEL (reference sequence). The J segment lost 6 bases and the V segment lost 4 bases, leaving 6 bases of the junction unmatched. The CDR3 has 15 amino acids. The CDR3 DNA follows: TGTGCCAGCAGCCCCTACAGGGGGCGCGATGAAAAACTGTTTTTT. Its protein is CASSPYRGRDEKLFF.

The chain uses TRBV19 and TRBJ1-2, with D possibly being TRBD1 (5 bases). V gave up 9 bases and J gave up 1 base, with 9 bases separating them. The CDR3 extends over 12 amino acids. Germline-derived CDR1 and CDR2 are LNHDA and SQIVND (reference sequence). Here the CDR3 reads CARGHFNYGYTF. As DNA, the CDR3 is TGTGCCAGAGGACACTTTAACTATGGCTACACCTTC.

The chain carries TRBV15 and TRBJ1-4; TRBD1 is a possible D gene (5 bases). This CDR3 is built from 16 residues. V lost 4 bases and J 3 bases, leaving 15 bases between the germline ends. Germline CDR1 and CDR2: LNHNV and YYDKDF (reference sequence). The CDR3 region is CATSKRRQQANEKLFF. The CDR3 DNA reads TGTGCCACCAGCAAAAGACGACAGCAGGCTAATGAAAAACTGTTTTTT.

This chain links TRBV10-3 with TRBJ1-2; D gene uncertain. This CDR3 region has 12 residues. The V gene lost 7 bases and the J gene lost 4 bases, with 10 bases spanning the gap. Germline lookup yields CDR1 ENHRY and CDR2 SYGVKD. The CDR3 is CAITPGSYGYTF. CDR3 nucleotide sequence: TGTGCCATCACGCCAGGCTCCTATGGCTACACCTTC.

The chain joins TRBV6-4 to TRBJ1-6; 9 bases fit TRBD1. The CDR3 covers 21 residues. Germline V lookup: CDR1 MRHNA, CDR2 SNTAGT. J gave up 3 bases and V 0 bases, and 15 bases lay outside the gene matches. The CDR3 DNA is TGTGCCAGCAGTGACTCTGGACCCGGGACAGGGTGGGGGTTCTATAATTCACCCCTCCACTTT. It codes for CASSDSGPGTGWGFYNSPLHF.

The table lists this clone with a count of one. The chain combines TRBV7-2 with TRBJ1-1; D remains unclear. CDR1 and CDR2 (germline): SGHTA, FQGNSA. V was pared by 2 bases and J by 0 bases, with 7 bases between. This CDR3 comprises 14 residues. CDR3 residues: CASSLSSVNTEAFF. The DNA of the CDR3 is TGTGCCAGCAGCTTATCCAGTGTGAACACTGAAGCTTTCTTT.

This chain joins TRBV5-1 and TRBJ2-1, with D possibly TRBD1 on 6 matching bases. V lost 4 bases to trimming and J lost 3 bases, with 14 bases between them. CDR1 is SGHRS and CDR2 is YFSETQ in the germline V gene. The CDR3 spans 15 residues. The CDR3 protein is CASSRGETGYNEQFF. The CDR3 DNA reads TGCGCCAGCAGCCGTGGGGAGACAGGCTACAATGAGCAGTTCTTC.

The chain joins TRBV6-5 to TRBJ2-3; the D gene is possibly TRBD2 (6 bases). CDR3 length equals 15 residues. V was shortened by 0 bases and J by 1 base, with 8 bases between the two germline ends. Germline V lookup: CDR1 MNHEY, CDR2 SVGAGI. The DNA for the CDR3 is TGTGCCAGCAGTTACTCTTGGGGGGGCACAGATACGCAGTATTTT. Its protein is CASSYSWGGTDTQYF.

V is TRBV27 and J is TRBJ1-6; no reliable D call. With 5 bases removed from V and 3 bases from J, the gap between germline ends came to 5 bases. CDR1 and CDR2 from the germline V gene are MNHEY and SMNVEV (reference sequence). CDR3 size: 13 residues. CDR3 protein: CASSTGYNSPLHF. The DNA of the CDR3 is TGTGCCAGCAGTACGGGCTATAATTCACCCCTCCACTTT.

The chain joins TRBV24-1 to TRBJ2-3; possible D gene TRBD2, 5 bases. The CDR3 sequence is 14 residues long. Germline CDR1 reads KGHDR; CDR2 reads SFDVKD. With 5 bases removed from V and 4 bases from J, the gap between germline ends came to 12 bases. The CDR3: CATSGSQAADTQYF. The CDR3 nucleotides are TGTGCCACCAGTGGGAGTCAAGCGGCAGATACGCAGTATTTT.

The rearrangement uses TRBV19 and TRBJ2-2, with D perhaps TRBD1 (8 bases). Germline values: CDR1 LNHDA, CDR2 SQIVND (reference sequence). The V and J ends lost 5 bases and 6 bases respectively, with 19 bases between them. This CDR3 is 16 amino acids long. Here the CDR3 DNA reads TGTGCCAGTAGTCCCAGGGGGCGGGAGTGGTCCGGGGAGCTGTTTTTT. Translating gives CASSPRGREWSGELFF.

The chain employs TRBV3-1 (or the pseudogene TRBV3-2) and TRBJ2-5; D gene unclear. Trimming cost V 4 bases and J 5 bases, with 8 bases left between them. The germline V gene encodes CDR1 LGHDT and CDR2 YNNKEL (reference sequence). The CDR3 is made up of 12 amino acids. The CDR3 reads CASSPDAETQYF. DNA of the CDR3: TGTGCCAGCAGCCCCGATGCGGAGACCCAGTACTTC.